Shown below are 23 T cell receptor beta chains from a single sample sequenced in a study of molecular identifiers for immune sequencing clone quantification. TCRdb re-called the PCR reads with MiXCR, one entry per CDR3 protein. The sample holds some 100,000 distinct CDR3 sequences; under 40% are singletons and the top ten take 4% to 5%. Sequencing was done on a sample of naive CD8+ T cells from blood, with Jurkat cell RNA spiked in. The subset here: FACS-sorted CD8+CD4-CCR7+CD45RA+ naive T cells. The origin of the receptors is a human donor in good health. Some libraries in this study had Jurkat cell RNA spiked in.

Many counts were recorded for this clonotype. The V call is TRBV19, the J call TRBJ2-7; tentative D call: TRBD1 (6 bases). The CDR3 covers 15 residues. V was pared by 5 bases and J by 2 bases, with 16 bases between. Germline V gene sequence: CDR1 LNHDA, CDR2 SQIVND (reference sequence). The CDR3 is CASSQAGTTTYEQYF. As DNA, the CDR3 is TGTGCCAGTAGTCAAGCCGGGACAACGACCTACGAGCAGTACTTC.

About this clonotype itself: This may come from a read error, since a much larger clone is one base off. DNA of the CDR3: TGTGCCAGCAGCATCGGTGGGCTGGGGGCGTTTAATCAGCCCCAGCATTTT. Translating gives CASSIGGLGAFNQPQHF. The genes are TRBV6-2 or TRBV6-3 and TRBJ1-5, with D perhaps matching TRBD1 (6 bases). The CDR3 totals 17 residues. Trimming left V 6 bases short and J 4 bases short, with 22 bases between. Germline CDR1 and CDR2: MNHEY and SVGEGT.

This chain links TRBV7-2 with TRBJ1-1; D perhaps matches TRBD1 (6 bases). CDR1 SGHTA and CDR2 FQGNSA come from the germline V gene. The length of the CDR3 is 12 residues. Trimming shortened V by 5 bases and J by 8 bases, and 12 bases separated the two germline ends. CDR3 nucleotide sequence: TGTGCCAGCAGCCGAGGGGGTCCCGAAGCTTTCTTT. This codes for CASSRGGPEAFF. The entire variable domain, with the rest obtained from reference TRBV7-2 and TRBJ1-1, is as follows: GAGVSQSPSNKVTEKGKDVELRCDPISGHTALYWYRQSLGQGLEFLIYFQGNSAPDKSGLPSDRFSAERTGGSVSTLTIQRTQQEDSAVYLCASSRGGPEAFFGQGTRLTVV.

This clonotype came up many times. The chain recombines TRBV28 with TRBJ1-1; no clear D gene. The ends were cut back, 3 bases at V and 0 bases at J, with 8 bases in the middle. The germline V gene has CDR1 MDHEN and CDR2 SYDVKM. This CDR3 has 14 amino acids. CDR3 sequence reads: CASSLGRLNTEAFF. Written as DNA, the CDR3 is TGTGCCAGCAGTTTGGGCAGATTGAACACTGAAGCTTTCTTT.

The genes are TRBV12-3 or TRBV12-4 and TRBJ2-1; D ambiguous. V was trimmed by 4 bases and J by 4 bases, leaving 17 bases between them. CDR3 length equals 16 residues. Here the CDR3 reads CASSSWGADRYNEQFF. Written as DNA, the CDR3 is TGTGCCAGCAGTTCCTGGGGTGCCGACCGATACAATGAGCAGTTCTTC.

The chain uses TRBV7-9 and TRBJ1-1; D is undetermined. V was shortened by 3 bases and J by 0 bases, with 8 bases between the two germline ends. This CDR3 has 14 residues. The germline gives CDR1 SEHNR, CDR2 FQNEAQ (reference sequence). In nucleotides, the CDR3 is TGTGCCAGCAGCTTGCTCTCCATGAACACTGAAGCTTTCTTT. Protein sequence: CASSLLSMNTEAFF.

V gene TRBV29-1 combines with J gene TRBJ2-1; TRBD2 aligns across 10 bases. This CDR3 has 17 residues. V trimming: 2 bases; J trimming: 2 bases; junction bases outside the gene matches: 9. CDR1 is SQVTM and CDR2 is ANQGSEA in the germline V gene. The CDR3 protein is CSVESAGGMNAYNEQFF. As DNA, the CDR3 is TGCAGCGTTGAATCAGCGGGAGGGATGAACGCCTACAATGAGCAGTTCTTC.

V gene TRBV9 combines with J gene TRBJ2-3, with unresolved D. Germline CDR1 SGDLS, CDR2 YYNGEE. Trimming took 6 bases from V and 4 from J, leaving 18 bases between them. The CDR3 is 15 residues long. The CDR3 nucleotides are TGTGCCAGCAACCGACACCCGGGTTTCGCAGATACGCAGTATTTT. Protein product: CASNRHPGFADTQYF.

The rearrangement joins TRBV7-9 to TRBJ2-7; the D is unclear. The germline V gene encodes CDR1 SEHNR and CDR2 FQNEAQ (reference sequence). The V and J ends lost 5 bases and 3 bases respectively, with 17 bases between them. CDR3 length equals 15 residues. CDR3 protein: CASSPNTNNYYEQYF. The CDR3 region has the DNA TGTGCCAGCAGCCCGAATACGAACAATTACTACGAGCAGTACTTC.

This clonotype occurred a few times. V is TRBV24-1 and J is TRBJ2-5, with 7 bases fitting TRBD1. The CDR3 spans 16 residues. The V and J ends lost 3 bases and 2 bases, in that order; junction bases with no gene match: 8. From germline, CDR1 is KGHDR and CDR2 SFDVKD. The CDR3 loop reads CATSDPSTGLQETQYF. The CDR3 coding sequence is TGTGCCACCAGTGATCCATCGACAGGGTTACAAGAGACCCAGTACTTC.

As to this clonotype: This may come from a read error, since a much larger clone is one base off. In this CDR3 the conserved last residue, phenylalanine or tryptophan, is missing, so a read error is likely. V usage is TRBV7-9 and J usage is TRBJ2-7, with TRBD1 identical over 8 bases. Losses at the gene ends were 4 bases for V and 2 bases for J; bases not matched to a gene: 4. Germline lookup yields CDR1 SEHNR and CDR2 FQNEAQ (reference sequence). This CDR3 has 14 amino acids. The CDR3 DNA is TGTGCCAGCAGCTCACGACAGGGGCCCTACGAGCAGTACTCC. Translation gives CASSSRQGPYEQYS.

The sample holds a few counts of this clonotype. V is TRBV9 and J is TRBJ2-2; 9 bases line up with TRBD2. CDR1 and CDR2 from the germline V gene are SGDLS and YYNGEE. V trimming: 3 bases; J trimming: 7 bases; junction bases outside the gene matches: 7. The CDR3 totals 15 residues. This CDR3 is CASSGWASGNGELFF. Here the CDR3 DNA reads TGTGCCAGCAGCGGGTGGGCTAGCGGGAACGGGGAGCTGTTTTTT.

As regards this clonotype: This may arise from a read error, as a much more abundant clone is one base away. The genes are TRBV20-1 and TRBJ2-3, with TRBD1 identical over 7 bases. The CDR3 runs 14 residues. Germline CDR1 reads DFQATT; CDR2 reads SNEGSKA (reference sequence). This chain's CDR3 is CSAPDREGTDTQCF. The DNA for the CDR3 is TGCAGTGCGCCTGACAGGGAAGGCACAGATACGCAGTGTTTT.

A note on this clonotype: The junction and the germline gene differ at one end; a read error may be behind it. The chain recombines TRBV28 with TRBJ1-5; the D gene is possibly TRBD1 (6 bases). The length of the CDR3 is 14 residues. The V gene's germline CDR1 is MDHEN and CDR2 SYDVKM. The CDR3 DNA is TGTGCCAGCAAGGACTCAGGGGCCCTTCAGCCCCAGCTCTTT. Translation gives CASKDSGALQPQLF.

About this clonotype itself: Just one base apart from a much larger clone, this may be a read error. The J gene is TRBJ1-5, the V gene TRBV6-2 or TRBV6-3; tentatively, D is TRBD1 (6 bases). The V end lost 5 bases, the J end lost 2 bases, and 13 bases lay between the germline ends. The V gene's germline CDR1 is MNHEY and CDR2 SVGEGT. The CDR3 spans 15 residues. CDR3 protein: CASSLPNRGNQPQHF. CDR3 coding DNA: TGTGCCAGCAGTCTCCCGAACAGGGGCAATCAGCCCCAGCATTTT.

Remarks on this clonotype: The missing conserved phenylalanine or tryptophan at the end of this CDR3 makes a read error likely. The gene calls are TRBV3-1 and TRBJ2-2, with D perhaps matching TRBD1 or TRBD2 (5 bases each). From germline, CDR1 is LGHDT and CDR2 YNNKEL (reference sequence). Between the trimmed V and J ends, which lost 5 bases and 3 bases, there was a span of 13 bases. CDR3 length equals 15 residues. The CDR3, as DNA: TGTGCCAGCAGCGTGGGACCATGGGACACCGGGGAGCTGTTTTAT. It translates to CASSVGPWDTGELFY.

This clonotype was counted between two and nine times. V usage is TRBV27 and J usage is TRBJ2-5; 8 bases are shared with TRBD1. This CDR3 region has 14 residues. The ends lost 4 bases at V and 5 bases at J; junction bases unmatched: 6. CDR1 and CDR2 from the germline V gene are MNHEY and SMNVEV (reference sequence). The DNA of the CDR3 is TGTGCCAGCAGTTCTGCAGGGGGCTTTGAGACCCAGTACTTC. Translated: CASSSAGGFETQYF.

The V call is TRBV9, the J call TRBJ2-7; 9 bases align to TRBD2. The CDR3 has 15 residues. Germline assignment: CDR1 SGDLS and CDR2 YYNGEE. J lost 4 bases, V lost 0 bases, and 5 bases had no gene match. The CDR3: CASSVGPSGEYEQYF. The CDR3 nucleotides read TGTGCCAGCAGCGTAGGGCCTAGCGGGGAGTACGAGCAGTACTTC.

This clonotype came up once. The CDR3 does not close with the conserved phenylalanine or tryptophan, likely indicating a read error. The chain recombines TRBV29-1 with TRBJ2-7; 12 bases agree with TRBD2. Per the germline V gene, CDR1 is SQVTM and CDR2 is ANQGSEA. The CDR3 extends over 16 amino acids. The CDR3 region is CSVEGLAGGRAYEQYI. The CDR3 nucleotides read TGCAGCGTGGAAGGGCTAGCGGGAGGGAGGGCCTACGAGCAGTACATC.

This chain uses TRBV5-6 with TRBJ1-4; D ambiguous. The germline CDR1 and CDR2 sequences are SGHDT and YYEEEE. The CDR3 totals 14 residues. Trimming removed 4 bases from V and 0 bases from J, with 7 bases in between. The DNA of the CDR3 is TGTGCCAGCAGCGGGGATACAACTAATGAAAAACTGTTTTTT. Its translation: CASSGDTTNEKLFF.

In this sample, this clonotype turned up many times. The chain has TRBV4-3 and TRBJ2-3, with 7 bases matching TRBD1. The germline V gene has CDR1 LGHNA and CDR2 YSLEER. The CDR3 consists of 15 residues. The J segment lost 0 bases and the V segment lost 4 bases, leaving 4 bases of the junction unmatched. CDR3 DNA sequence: TGCGCCAGCAGCCCCGGGACAGACAGCACAGATACGCAGTATTTT. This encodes CASSPGTDSTDTQYF.

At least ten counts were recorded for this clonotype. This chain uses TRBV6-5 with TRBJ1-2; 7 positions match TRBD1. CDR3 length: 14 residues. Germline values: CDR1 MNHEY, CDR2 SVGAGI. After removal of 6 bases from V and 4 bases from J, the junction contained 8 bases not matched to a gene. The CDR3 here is CASSPTGQSYGYTF. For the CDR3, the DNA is TGTGCCAGCAGCCCGACAGGGCAGTCCTATGGCTACACCTTC.

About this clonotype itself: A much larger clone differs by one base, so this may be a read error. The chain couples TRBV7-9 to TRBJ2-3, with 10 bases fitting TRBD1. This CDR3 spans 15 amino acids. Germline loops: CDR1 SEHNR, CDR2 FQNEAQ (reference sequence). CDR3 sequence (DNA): TGTGCCAGCAGCTCTGGACAGGGGGAGGTAAATACGCAGAATTTT. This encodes CASSSGQGEVNTQNF.